The T cell receptor (beta chain) described here comes from a study of CD8+ T cells in alopecia areata. Comment on this clone: Its antigen is not known.

The CDR3 extends over 15 amino acids. Deletions cut 0 bases from V and 6 bases from J, with 14 bases between. The germline V gene encodes CDR1 SGHRS and CDR2 YFSETQ. Investigators isolated RNA and reverse transcribed it into cDNA to act as the sequencing template. The assay was immunoSEQ multiplex PCR, and TCRdb's table has in-frame clones only and misses some. This table has 200,000 to 250,000 clones, roughly 44% appearing once. Indicated treatment: oral pan-JAK inhibitor, 5-10 mg twice daily. Overall study findings and caveats: Higher clonality was seen in lesional scalp than in normal scalp, especially in alopecia totalis/universalis. Tofacitinib significantly decreased scalp clonality and expanded CD8+ clones among top 100.

The chain combines TRBV5-1 with TRBJ2-3; the D is unclear. The material sequenced was CD4+ T cells sorted from blood, taken at approximately week 37, from a patient treated with tofacitinib. The receptor was isolated from a human donor with alopecia areata. The CDR3: CASSLAAIGPDTQYF. CDR3 nucleotide sequence: TGCGCCAGCAGCTTGGCCGCTATAGGCCCGGATACGCAGTATTTT. The full variable domain, with the rest looked up from reference TRBV5-1 and TRBJ2-3, is KAGVTQTPRYLIKTRGQQVTLSCSPISGHRSVSWYQQTPGQGLQFLFEYFSETQRNKGNFPGRFSGRQFSNSRSEMNVSTLELGDSALYLCASSLAAIGPDTQYFGPGTRLTVL.